These T cell receptor beta chains were read from a single sample in a study of cytomegalovirus exposure and HLA in healthy donors. Measured with immunoSEQ multiplex PCR; TCRdb has only the in-frame clones, and not every one. The sample shows around 160,000 clones, around 83% of them seen only once. The sample was PBMCs. All receptors come from a man aged 50 to 60 in good health and CMV-seropositive. The CDR3 runs from the conserved cysteine through the conserved F or W. The D gene is left open where the match is weak. Clone size is not always given. Where it is, it says once, few, many or a class for expanded clones.

>TRBV9|NA|NA|TRBJ2-2
CASSASTNTGELFF
TGTGCCAGCAGCGCATCTACTAACACCGGGGAGCTGTTTTTT
>TRBV11-2|NA|NA|TRBJ2-3
CASSLEGGNTDTQYF
TGTGCCAGCAGCTTAGAAGGCGGGAACACAGATACGCAGTATTTT
>TRBV4-3|NA|NA|TRBJ1-3
CASSQDSRYGNTIYF
TGCGCCAGCAGCCAAGATAGCCGATATGGAAACACCATATATTTT
>TRBV4-3|TRBD1|NA|TRBJ2-5
CASSPGDRVIETQYF
TGCGCCAGCAGCCCCGGGGACAGGGTGATAGAGACCCAGTACTTC
>TRBV7-9|TRBD1|once|TRBJ2-7
CASSLALPGQAEQYF
TGTGCCAGCAGCTTAGCCCTCCCAGGACAGGCGGAGCAGTACTTC
>TRBV9|TRBD1|NA|TRBJ1-2
CASSVAGTGTPYGYTF
TGTGCCAGCAGCGTAGCTGGGACAGGGACCCCATATGGCTACACCTTC
>TRBV30|TRBD1|NA|TRBJ1-1
CAWSSGTGSMNTEAFF
TGTGCCTGGAGTTCCGGGACAGGGTCAATGAACACTGAAGCTTTCTTT
>TRBV28|NA|NA|TRBJ1-1
CASSPLSEEVAFF
TGTGCCAGCAGTCCCTTGTCGGAGGAGGTAGCTTTCTTT
>TRBV5-1|TRBD1|NA|TRBJ1-1
CASSPRADREIWTEAFF
TGCGCCAGCAGCCCACGGGCTGACAGGGAAATTTGGACTGAAGCTTTCTTT
>TRBV2|NA|NA|TRBJ2-4
CASSDPQGAKNIQYF
TGTGCCAGCAGCGACCCGCAGGGAGCCAAAAACATTCAGTACTTC
>TRBV4-2|TRBD2|NA|TRBJ2-1
CASSQEGAGGAYNEQFF
TGTGCCAGCAGCCAAGAGGGGGCGGGGGGAGCCTACAATGAGCAGTTCTTC
>TRBV13|TRBD2|NA|TRBJ2-4
CASEVGGGLRAKNIQYF
TGTGCCAGCGAGGTTGGGGGAGGGCTGAGGGCCAAAAACATTCAGTACTTC
>TRBV30|NA|NA|TRBJ2-1
CAWSGRRTYNEQFF
TGTGCCTGGAGTGGGCGGAGGACCTACAATGAGCAGTTCTTC
>TRBV7-2|NA|NA|TRBJ2-3
CAIRAANTDTQYF
TGTGCCATCCGAGCGGCCAACACAGATACGCAGTATTTT
>TRBV19|TRBD1|NA|TRBJ1-1
CASSTGQGNTEAFF
TGTGCCAGTAGTACGGGACAGGGAAACACTGAAGCTTTCTTT
>TRBV28|TRBD2|NA|TRBJ2-1
CASSRITSGVGDNEQFF
TGTGCCAGCAGTCGAATCACTAGCGGGGTGGGTGACAATGAGCAGTTCTTC
>TRBV30|NA|NA|TRBJ1-5
CAWSVAGNQPQHF
TGTGCCTGGAGTGTAGCAGGGAATCAGCCCCAGCATTTT
>TRBV7-2|NA|NA|TRBJ2-1
CASTSGLTRYNEQFF
TGTGCCAGCACCTCGGGGCTGACTAGGTACAATGAGCAGTTCTTC
>TRBV21-1|NA|NA|TRBJ1-2
CASSKGSDIYGYTF
TGTGCCAGCAGCAAAGGCTCCGACATTTATGGCTACACCTTC
>TRBV6-1|NA|NA|TRBJ1-6
CAAQGYSPLHF
TGTGCCGCACAGGGTTATTCACCCCTCCACTTT
>TRBV7-9|NA|NA|TRBJ1-5
CASSYDGFNQPQHF
TGTGCCAGCAGCTACGACGGGTTTAATCAGCCCCAGCATTTT
>TRBV6-1|NA|NA|TRBJ1-2
CASSEFVRATNYGYTF
TGTGCCAGCAGTGAATTTGTCAGAGCGACTAACTATGGCTACACCTTC
>TRBV30|NA|NA|TRBJ1-2
CAWSPGGLGYTF
TGTGCCTGGAGCCCGGGAGGGCTTGGCTACACCTTC
>TRBV11-2|TRBD2|NA|TRBJ2-5
CASSLSSGRAGETQYF
TGTGCCAGCAGCTTATCCAGCGGGAGGGCCGGGGAGACCCAGTACTTC
>TRBV7-9|NA|NA|TRBJ1-2
CASRRDETNYGYTF
TGTGCCAGCAGGCGGGACGAAACTAACTATGGCTACACCTTC
>TRBV29-1|NA|once|TRBJ2-2
CSVERGTGELFF
TGCAGCGTTGAACGGGGGACCGGGGAGCTGTTTTTT
>TRBV7-8|TRBD1|NA|TRBJ1-6
CASSLEETGNSPLHF
TGTGCCAGCAGCTTAGAGGAGACAGGGAATTCACCCCTCCACTTT
>TRBV7-2|TRBD2|NA|TRBJ2-1
CASSLVPGLAGSSYNEQFF
TGTGCCAGCAGCTTAGTCCCGGGACTAGCGGGGAGCTCCTACAATGAGCAGTTCTTC